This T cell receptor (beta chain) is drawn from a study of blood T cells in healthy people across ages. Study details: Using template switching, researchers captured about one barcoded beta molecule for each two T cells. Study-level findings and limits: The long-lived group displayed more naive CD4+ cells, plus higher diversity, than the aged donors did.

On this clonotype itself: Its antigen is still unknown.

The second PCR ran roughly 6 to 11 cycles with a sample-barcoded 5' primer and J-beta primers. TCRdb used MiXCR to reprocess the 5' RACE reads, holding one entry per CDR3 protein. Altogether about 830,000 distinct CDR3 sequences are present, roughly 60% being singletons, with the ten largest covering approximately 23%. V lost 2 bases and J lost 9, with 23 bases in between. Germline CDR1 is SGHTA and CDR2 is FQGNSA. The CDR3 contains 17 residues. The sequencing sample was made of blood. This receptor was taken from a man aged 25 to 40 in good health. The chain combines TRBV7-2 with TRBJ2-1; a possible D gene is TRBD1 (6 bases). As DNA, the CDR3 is TGTGCCAGCAGCTTAATGGTGTCGCGATCCCGAGGGGGTGAGCAGTTCTTC. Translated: CASSLMVSRSRGGEQFF. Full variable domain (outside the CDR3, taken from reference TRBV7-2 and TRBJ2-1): GAGVSQSPSNKVTEKGKDVELRCDPISGHTALYWYRQSLGQGLEFLIYFQGNSAPDKSGLPSDRFSAERTGGSVSTLTIQRTQQEDSAVYLCASSLMVSRSRGGEQFFGPGTRLTVL.